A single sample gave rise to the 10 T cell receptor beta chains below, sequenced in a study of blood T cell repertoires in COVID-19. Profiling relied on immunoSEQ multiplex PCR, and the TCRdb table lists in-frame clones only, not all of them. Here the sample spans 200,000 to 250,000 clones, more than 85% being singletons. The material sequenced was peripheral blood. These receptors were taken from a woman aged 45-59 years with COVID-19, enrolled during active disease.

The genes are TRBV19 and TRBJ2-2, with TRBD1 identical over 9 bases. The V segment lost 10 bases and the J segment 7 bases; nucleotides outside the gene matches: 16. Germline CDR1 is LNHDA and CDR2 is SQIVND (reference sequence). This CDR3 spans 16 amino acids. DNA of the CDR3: TGTGCCACCACACGCTCGGGGACAGGGCAGATCGGGGAGCTGTTTTTT. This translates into CATTRSGTGQIGELFF.

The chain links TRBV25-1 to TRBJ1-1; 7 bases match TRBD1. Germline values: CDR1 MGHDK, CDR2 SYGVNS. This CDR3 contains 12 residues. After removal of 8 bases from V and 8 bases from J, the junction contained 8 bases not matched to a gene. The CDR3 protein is CASGYPQGEAFF. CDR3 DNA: TGTGCCAGCGGGTACCCACAGGGGGAAGCTTTCTTT.

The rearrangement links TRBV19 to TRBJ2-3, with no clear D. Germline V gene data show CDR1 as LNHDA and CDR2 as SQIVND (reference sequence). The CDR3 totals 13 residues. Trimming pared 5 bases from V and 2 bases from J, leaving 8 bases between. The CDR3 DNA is TGTGCCAGTAGTTCTCGGGTCACAGATACGCAGTATTTT. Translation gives CASSSRVTDTQYF.

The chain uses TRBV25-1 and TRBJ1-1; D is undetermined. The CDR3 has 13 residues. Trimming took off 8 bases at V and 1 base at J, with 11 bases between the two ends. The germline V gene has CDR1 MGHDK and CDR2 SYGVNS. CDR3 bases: TGTGCCAGCTCCGGACTGAAGAACACTGAAGCTTTCTTT. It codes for CASSGLKNTEAFF. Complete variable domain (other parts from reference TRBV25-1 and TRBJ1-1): EADIYQTPRYLVIGTGKKITLECSQTMGHDKMYWYQQDPGMELHLIHYSYGVNSTEKGDLSSESTVSRIRTEHFPLTLESARPSHTSQYLCASSGLKNTEAFFGQGTRLTVV.

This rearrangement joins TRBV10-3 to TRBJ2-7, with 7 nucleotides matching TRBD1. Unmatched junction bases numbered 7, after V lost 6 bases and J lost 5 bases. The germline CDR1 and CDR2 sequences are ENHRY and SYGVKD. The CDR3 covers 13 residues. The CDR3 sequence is CAIRSLQGNEQYF. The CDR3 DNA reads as TGTGCCATCAGGAGCCTACAGGGGAACGAGCAGTACTTC.

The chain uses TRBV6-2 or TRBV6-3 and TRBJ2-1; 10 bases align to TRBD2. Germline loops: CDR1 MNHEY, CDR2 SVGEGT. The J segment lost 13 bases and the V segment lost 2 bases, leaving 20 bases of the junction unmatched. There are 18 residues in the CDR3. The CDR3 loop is CASSYAPSGGARGGEQFF. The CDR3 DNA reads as TGTGCCAGCAGTTACGCTCCGAGCGGGGGGGCCCGTGGCGGGGAACAGTTCTTC.

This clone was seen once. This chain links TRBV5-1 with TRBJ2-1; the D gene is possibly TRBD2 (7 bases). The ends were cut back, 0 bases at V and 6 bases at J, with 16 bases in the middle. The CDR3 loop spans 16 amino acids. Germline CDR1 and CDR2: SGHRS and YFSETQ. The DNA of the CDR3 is TGCGCCAGCAGCTTGGAGGTCGGCGGGGGCCCCAATGAGCAGTTCTTC. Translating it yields CASSLEVGGGPNEQFF.

CDR3 coding DNA: TGTGCCATCAGTGGGACAAGGGGCGGAGGGACAGATACGCAGTATTTT. This translates into CAISGTRGGGTDTQYF. V usage is TRBV10-3 and J usage is TRBJ2-3; D perhaps matches TRBD2 (6 bases). Trimming stripped 4 bases from V and 3 bases from J, with 17 bases between. The CDR3 covers 16 residues. Germline V gives CDR1 ENHRY, CDR2 SYGVKD.

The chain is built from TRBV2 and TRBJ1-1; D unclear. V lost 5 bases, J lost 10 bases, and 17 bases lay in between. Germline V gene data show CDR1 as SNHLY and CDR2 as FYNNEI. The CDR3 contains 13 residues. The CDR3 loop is CASSSGLGVGAFF. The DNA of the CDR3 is TGTGCCAGCAGTTCAGGCCTCGGGGTAGGAGCTTTCTTT. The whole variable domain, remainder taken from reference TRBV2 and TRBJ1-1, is EPEVTQTPSHQVTQMGQEVILRCVPISNHLYFYWYRQILGQKVEFLVSFYNNEISEKSEIFDDQFSVERPDGSNFTLKIRSTKLEDSAMYFCASSSGLGVGAFFGQGTRLTVV.

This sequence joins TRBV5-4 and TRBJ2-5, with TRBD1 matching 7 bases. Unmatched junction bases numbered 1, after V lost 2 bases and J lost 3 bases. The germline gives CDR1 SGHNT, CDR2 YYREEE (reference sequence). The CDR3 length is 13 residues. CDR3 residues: CASSFTGEETQYF. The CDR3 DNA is TGTGCCAGCAGCTTTACAGGGGAAGAGACCCAGTACTTC.